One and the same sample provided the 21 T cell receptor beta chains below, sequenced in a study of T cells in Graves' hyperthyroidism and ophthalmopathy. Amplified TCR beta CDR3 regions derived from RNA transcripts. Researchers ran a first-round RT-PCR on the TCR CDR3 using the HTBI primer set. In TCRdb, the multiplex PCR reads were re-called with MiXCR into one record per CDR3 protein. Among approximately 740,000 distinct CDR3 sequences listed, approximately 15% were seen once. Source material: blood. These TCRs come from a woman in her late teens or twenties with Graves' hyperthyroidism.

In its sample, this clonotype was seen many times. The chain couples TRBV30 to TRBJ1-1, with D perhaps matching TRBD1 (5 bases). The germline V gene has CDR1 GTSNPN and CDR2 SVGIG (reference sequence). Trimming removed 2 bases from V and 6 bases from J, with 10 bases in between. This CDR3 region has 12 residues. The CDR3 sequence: CAWSLMGAEAFF. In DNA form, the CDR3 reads TGTGCCTGGAGTCTCATGGGGGCTGAAGCTTTCTTT.

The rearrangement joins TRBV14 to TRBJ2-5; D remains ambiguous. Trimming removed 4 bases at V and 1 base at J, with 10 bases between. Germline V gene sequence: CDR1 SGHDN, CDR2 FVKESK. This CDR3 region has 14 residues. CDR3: CASSPYKFQETQYF. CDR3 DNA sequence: TGTGCCAGCAGCCCCTATAAATTCCAAGAGACCCAGTACTTC. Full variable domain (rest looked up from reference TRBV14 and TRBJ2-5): EAGVTQFPSHSVIEKGQTVTLRCDPISGHDNLYWYRRVMGKEIKFLLHFVKESKQDESGMPNNRFLAERTGGTYSTLKVQPAELEDSGVYFCASSPYKFQETQYFGPGTRLLVL.

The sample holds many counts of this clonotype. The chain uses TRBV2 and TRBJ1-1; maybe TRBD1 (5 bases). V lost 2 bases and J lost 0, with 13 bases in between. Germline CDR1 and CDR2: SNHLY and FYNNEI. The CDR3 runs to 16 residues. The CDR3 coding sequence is TGTGCCAGCAGTGAATCTCGCCCAGGGTTGAACACTGAAGCTTTCTTT. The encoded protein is CASSESRPGLNTEAFF.

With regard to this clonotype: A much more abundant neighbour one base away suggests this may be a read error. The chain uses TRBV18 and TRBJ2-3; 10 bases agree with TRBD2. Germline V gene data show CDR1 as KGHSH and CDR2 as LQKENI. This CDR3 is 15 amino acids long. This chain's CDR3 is CVSSPPTSGLDTQYF. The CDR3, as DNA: TGTGTCAGCTCACCACCGACTAGCGGGTTAGATACGCAGTATTTT.

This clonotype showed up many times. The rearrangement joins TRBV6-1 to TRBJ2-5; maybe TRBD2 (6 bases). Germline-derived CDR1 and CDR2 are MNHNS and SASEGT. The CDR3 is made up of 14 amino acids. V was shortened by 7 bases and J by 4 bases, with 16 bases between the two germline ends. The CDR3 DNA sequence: TGTGCCAGCACCCGCGGGTTGGGAGGAGAGACCCAGTACTTC. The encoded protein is CASTRGLGGETQYF.

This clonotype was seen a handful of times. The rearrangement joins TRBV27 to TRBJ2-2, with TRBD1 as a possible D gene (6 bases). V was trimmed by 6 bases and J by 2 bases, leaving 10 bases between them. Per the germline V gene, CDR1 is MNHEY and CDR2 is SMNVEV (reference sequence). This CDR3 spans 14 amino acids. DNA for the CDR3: TGTGCCAGCAGGAACAGGGTTAACACCGGGGAGCTGTTTTTT. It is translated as CASRNRVNTGELFF.

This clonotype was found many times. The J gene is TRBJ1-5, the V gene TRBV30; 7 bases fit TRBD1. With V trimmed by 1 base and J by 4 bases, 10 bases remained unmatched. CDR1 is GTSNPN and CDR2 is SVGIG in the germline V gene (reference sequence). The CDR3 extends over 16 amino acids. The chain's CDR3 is CAWSAEGGGPNQPQHF. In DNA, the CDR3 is TGTGCCTGGAGTGCGGAGGGAGGGGGCCCAAATCAGCCCCAGCATTTT.

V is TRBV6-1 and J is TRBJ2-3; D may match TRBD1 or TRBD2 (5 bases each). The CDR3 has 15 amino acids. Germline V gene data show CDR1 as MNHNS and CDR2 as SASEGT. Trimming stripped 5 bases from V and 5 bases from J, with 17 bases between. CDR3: CASSYAGRVGDTQYF. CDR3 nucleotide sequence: TGTGCCAGCAGTTACGCGGGCAGGGTCGGAGATACGCAGTATTTT.

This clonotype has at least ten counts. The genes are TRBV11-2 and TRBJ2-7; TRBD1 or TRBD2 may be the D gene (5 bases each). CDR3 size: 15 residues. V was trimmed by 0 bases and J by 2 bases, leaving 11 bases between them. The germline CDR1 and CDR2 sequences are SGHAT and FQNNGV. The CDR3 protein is CASSLDPVGAYEQYF. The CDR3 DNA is TGTGCCAGCAGCTTAGATCCAGTGGGGGCCTACGAGCAGTACTTC. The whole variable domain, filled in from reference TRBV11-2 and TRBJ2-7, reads EAGVAQSPRYKIIEKRQSVAFWCNPISGHATLYWYQQILGQGPKLLIQFQNNGVVDDSQLPKDRFSAERLKGVDSTLKIQPAKLEDSAVYLCASSLDPVGAYEQYFGPGTRLTVT.

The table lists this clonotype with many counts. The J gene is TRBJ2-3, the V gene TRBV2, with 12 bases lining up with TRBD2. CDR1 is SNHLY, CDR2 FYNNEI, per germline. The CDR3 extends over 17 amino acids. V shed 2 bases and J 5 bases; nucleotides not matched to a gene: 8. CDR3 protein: CASSESPSGRAKDTQYF. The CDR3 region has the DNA TGTGCCAGCAGTGAATCCCCTAGCGGGAGGGCCAAAGATACGCAGTATTTT.

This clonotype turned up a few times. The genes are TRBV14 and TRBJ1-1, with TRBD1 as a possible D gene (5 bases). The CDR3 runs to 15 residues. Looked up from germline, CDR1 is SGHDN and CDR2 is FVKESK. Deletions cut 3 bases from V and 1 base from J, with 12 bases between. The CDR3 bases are TGTGCCAGCAGCCAGGCCCAGGGTACGAACACTGAAGCTTTCTTT. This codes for CASSQAQGTNTEAFF.

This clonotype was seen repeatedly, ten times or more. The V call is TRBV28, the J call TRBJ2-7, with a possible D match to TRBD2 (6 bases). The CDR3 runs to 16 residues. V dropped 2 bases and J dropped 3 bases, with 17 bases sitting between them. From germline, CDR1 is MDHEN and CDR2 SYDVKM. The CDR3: CASSLIGGNRFYEQYF. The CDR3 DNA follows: TGTGCCAGCAGTTTAATAGGCGGGAATAGATTCTACGAGCAGTACTTC.

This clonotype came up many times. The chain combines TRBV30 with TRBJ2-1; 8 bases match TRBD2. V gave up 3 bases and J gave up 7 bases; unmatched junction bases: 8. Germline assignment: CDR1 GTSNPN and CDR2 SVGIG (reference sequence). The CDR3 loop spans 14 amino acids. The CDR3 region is CAWSLMAGGNEQFF. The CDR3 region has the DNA TGTGCCTGGAGCCTTATGGCGGGAGGTAATGAGCAGTTCTTC.

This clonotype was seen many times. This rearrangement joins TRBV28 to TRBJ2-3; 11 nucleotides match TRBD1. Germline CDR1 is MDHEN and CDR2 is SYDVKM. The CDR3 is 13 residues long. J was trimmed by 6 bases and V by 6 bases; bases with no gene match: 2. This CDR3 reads CASRGQGEDTQYF. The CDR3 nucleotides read TGTGCCAGCAGGGGACAGGGGGAGGATACGCAGTATTTT. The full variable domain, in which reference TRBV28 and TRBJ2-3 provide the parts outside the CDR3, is DVKVTQSSRYLVKRTGEKVFLECVQDMDHENMFWYRQDPGLGLRLIYFSYDVKMKEKGDIPEGYSVSREKKERFSLILESASTNQTSMYLCASRGQGEDTQYFGPGTRLTVL.

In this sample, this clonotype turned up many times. The CDR3 region is CASRRTGLGHEQYF. The CDR3 bases are TGTGCCAGCAGGCGGACAGGGCTTGGCCACGAGCAGTACTTC. The V and J genes are TRBV6-1 and TRBJ2-7, with 8 bases fitting TRBD1. V lost 6 bases and J lost 5; bases outside the gene matches: 9. CDR1 MNHNS and CDR2 SASEGT come from the germline V gene. The CDR3 sequence is 14 residues long.

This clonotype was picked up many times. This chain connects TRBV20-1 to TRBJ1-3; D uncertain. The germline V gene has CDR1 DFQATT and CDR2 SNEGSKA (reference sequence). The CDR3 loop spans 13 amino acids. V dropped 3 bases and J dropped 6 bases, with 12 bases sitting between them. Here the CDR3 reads CSASSGFPNTIYF. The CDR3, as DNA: TGCAGTGCTAGTTCTGGGTTTCCAAACACCATATATTTT.

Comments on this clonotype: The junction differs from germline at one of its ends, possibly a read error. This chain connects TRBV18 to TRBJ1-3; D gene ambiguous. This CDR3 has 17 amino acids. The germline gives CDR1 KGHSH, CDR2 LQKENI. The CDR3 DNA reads TGCGCCAGCTCACCACCCTCCGGGAGGCTGGGTGGAAACACCATATATTTT. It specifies CASSPPSGRLGGNTIYF.

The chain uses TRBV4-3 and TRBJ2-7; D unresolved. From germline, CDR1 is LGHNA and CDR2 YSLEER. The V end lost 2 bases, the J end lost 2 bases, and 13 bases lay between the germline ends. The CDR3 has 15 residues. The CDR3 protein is CASSQMTLSTYEQYF. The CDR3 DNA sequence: TGCGCCAGCAGCCAAATGACTCTTTCGACCTACGAGCAGTACTTC.

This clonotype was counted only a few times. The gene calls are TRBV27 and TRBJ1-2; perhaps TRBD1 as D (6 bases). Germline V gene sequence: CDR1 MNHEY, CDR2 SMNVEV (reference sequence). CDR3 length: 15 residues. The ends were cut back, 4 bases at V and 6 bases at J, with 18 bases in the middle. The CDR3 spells CASSSPASGEHGYTF. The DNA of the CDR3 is TGTGCCAGCAGTTCCCCTGCCTCAGGGGAGCATGGCTACACCTTC.

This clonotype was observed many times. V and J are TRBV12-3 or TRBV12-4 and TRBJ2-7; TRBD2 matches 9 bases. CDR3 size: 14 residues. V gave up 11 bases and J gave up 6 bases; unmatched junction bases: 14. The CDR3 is CAPKKQREASEQYF. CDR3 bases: TGTGCCCCGAAGAAGCAGCGGGAGGCGTCCGAGCAGTACTTC.

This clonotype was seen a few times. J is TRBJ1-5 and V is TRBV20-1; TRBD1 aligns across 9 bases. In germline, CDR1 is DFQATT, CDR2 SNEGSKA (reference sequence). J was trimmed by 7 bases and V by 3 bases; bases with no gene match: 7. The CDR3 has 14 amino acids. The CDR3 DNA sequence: TGCAGTGCTAGGGCCGGGACAGGGAGCCAGCCCCAGCATTTT. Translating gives CSARAGTGSQPQHF.